One and the same sample provided the 4 T cell receptor beta chains below, sequenced in a study of beta chain features in type 1 diabetes. Study outcomes and limitations: Shorter TCRB CDR3s, moderately but significantly so, marked every one of the four CD4+ subsets in Type 1 diabetes patients.

Their antigens are not known. All of the isolated RNA was reverse transcribed, so expressed TCRB transcripts were sequenced. Profiled with immunoSEQ multiplex PCR; TCRdb holds only in-frame clones, not every one. The sample has around 130,000 clones; approximately 9% are singletons. Sequenced sample: central memory CD4+ T cells from blood. These receptor sequences come from a man aged 25-45 years with type 1 diabetes.

The V and J genes are TRBV6-5 and TRBJ2-7; weak D call: TRBD2 (6 bases). Germline CDR1 and CDR2: MNHEY and SVGAGI. CDR3 length equals 13 residues. V lost 6 bases and J 6 bases, leaving 15 bases between the germline ends. The CDR3, as DNA: TGTGCCAGCAGCATGGAGGGCCTTAGCGAGCAGTACTTC. Encoded protein: CASSMEGLSEQYF.

This clone showed up just a few times. The chain recombines TRBV7-9 with TRBJ1-2, with D perhaps matching TRBD1 (5 bases). CDR1 and CDR2 (germline): SEHNR, FQNEAQ (reference sequence). This CDR3 has 13 residues. The V gene lost 6 bases and the J gene lost 4 bases, with 12 bases spanning the gap. The CDR3 region has the DNA TGTGCCAGCAGTACGGACGGGGGCTATGGCTACACCTTC. It is translated as CASSTDGGYGYTF.

V gene TRBV29-1 combines with J gene TRBJ2-5, with 7 bases fitting TRBD1. V shed 4 bases and J 3 bases; nucleotides not matched to a gene: 8. Looked up from germline, CDR1 is SQVTM and CDR2 is ANQGSEA. CDR3 length equals 14 residues. In DNA, the CDR3 is TGCAGCGTTGGGCGGGCAGGGGGAGAAGAGACCCAGTACTTC. It translates to CSVGRAGGEETQYF.

The chain uses TRBV2 and TRBJ2-1; 9 bases agree with TRBD2. Unmatched junction bases numbered 3, after V lost 2 bases and J lost 7 bases. Germline V CDR1 and CDR2: SNHLY, FYNNEI. The CDR3 runs to 14 residues. The CDR3 DNA reads as TGTGCCAGCAGTGAAATAGCGGGGGTAAATGAGCAGTTCTTC. It is translated as CASSEIAGVNEQFF.